The 18 T cell receptor beta chains below were found in one sample sequenced in a study of cytomegalovirus exposure and HLA in healthy donors. The primer mix had 60 Vbeta and 13 Jbeta primers. The protocol was immunoSEQ multiplex PCR, while the TCRdb copy is restricted to in-frame clones and leaves out a portion. The data show tens of thousands of clones, about four fifths seen once. The source material was PBMCs. The source of these receptors is a woman aged 40 to 50 in good health and CMV-seronegative.

This clone was counted a single time. The chain links TRBV28 to TRBJ1-6, with D maybe TRBD1 (5 bases). The CDR3 contains 15 residues. The V end lost 3 bases, the J end lost 2 bases, and 8 bases lay between the germline ends. CDR1 and CDR2 from the germline V gene are MDHEN and SYDVKM. CDR3 in amino acids: CASSFQGTYNSPLHF. CDR3 in DNA: TGTGCCAGCAGTTTTCAGGGAACCTATAATTCACCCCTCCACTTT.

This clone was seen just once. Here the CDR3 reads CASSGPGPLTMNTEAFF. The CDR3, as DNA: TGTGCCAGCAGTGGCCCAGGGCCGTTAACTATGAACACTGAAGCTTTCTTT. The chain links TRBV6-1 to TRBJ1-1; D is possibly TRBD1 (5 bases). Germline CDR1 MNHNS, CDR2 SASEGT. Trimming cost V 4 bases and J 0 bases, with 18 bases left between them. The CDR3 runs to 17 residues.

The rearrangement uses TRBV30 and TRBJ2-2, with TRBD2 matching over 8 bases. From germline, CDR1 is GTSNPN and CDR2 SVGIG (reference sequence). V lost 1 base, J lost 8 bases, and 6 bases stayed unmatched. The CDR3 is made up of 14 amino acids. The CDR3 is CAWSGSGAKGELFF. CDR3 DNA sequence: TGTGCCTGGAGTGGTAGCGGGGCCAAGGGGGAGCTGTTTTTT.

This chain joins TRBV6-5 and TRBJ2-5, with D perhaps TRBD1 (6 bases). The J call may be wrong; the DNA end is better matched by TRBJ2-7. The CDR3 extends over 13 amino acids. Germline-derived CDR1 and CDR2 are MNHEY and SVGAGI. The CDR3 loop is CASSLQGLYEQYF. DNA of the CDR3: TGTGCCAGCAGTCTACAGGGTCTCTACGAGCAGTACTTC.

The chain has TRBV4-2 and TRBJ2-7; D gene unclear. Between the trimmed V and J ends, which lost 5 bases and 0 bases, there was a span of 17 bases. The V gene's germline CDR1 is LGHNA and CDR2 YNFKEQ. The CDR3 is 16 residues long. The CDR3, as DNA: TGTGCCAGCAGCGGAGCCCTGACGGTTACCTCCTACGAGCAGTACTTC. Its translation is CASSGALTVTSYEQYF.

CDR3 nucleotide sequence: TGTGCCAGCTCACCACCGGGACAGTCTGAAAAACTGTTTTTT. Its translation: CASSPPGQSEKLFF. The chain employs TRBV18 and TRBJ1-4; 7 bases are shared with TRBD1. This CDR3 region has 14 residues. Losses at the gene ends were 0 bases for V and 7 bases for J; bases not matched to a gene: 2. Germline V CDR1 and CDR2: KGHSH, LQKENI.

The chain recombines TRBV7-2 with TRBJ1-5; D possibly corresponds to TRBD1 (5 bases). Germline V gene data show CDR1 as SGHTA and CDR2 as FQGNSA. V lost 3 bases to trimming and J lost 2 bases, with 14 bases between them. The CDR3 covers 16 residues. The CDR3 DNA is TGTGCCAGCAGCTTGTACGGACAAGGCGGCAATCAGCCCCAGCATTTT. This codes for CASSLYGQGGNQPQHF.

The chain joins TRBV5-4 to TRBJ2-1; D possibly corresponds to TRBD2 (5 bases). Germline CDR1 reads SGHNT; CDR2 reads YYREEE (reference sequence). V was shortened by 2 bases and J by 0 bases, with 12 bases between the two germline ends. The CDR3 length is 16 residues. CDR3 nucleotides: TGTGCCAGCAGCTTAGGCCACGGAGGCTCCTACAATGAGCAGTTCTTC. Protein product: CASSLGHGGSYNEQFF.

This clone has only one observation. The chain joins TRBV6-5 to TRBJ1-2; 12 bases map to TRBD1. The CDR3 is made up of 15 amino acids. V lost 6 bases and J lost 5; bases outside the gene matches: 7. Germline values: CDR1 MNHEY, CDR2 SVGAGI. CDR3 in DNA: TGTGCCAGCAGCTGGGGACAGGGGGCTTGGTATGGCTACACCTTC. Translating gives CASSWGQGAWYGYTF.

The chain employs TRBV5-1 and TRBJ1-2, with TRBD1 identical over 7 bases. The germline V gene has CDR1 SGHRS and CDR2 YFSETQ. After removal of 0 bases from V and 2 bases from J, the junction contained 4 bases not matched to a gene. The CDR3 runs 15 residues. CDR3: CASSLAGGQNYGYTF. CDR3 nucleotides: TGCGCCAGCAGCTTGGCCGGGGGACAGAACTATGGCTACACCTTC. Using reference TRBV5-1 and TRBJ1-2 for the parts outside the CDR3, the full variable domain is KAGVTQTPRYLIKTRGQQVTLSCSPISGHRSVSWYQQTPGQGLQFLFEYFSETQRNKGNFPGRFSGRQFSNSRSEMNVSTLELGDSALYLCASSLAGGQNYGYTFGSGTRLTVV.

The chain employs TRBV19 and TRBJ2-7; D may be TRBD1 (6 bases). Trimming took 5 bases from V and 0 from J, leaving 11 bases between them. The CDR3 totals 14 residues. Germline V gives CDR1 LNHDA, CDR2 SQIVND (reference sequence). The chain's CDR3 is CASSATGSSYEQYF. For the CDR3, the DNA is TGTGCCAGTAGTGCGACAGGATCCTCCTACGAGCAGTACTTC.

This clone was observed a handful of times. This chain links TRBV27 with TRBJ2-2; weak D call: TRBD2 (6 bases). Trimming left V 2 bases short and J 5 bases short, with 12 bases between. This CDR3 spans 15 amino acids. The germline V gene encodes CDR1 MNHEY and CDR2 SMNVEV (reference sequence). The DNA of the CDR3 is TGTGCCAGCAGTTTAATGGCGGGGAAGACCGGGGAGCTGTTTTTT. The encoded protein is CASSLMAGKTGELFF.

This clone was recorded a few times. J is TRBJ2-3 and V is TRBV27, with no clear D. CDR1 is MNHEY and CDR2 is SMNVEV in the germline V gene (reference sequence). V lost 3 bases to trimming and J lost 2 bases, with 9 bases between them. The CDR3 loop spans 14 amino acids. CDR3 loop: CASSLMETTDTQYF. CDR3 DNA: TGTGCCAGCAGTTTGATGGAGACCACAGATACGCAGTATTTT.

V usage is TRBV11-3 and J usage is TRBJ2-2; TRBD2 might be the D (5 bases). The CDR3 has 15 amino acids. Germline loops: CDR1 SGHNT, CDR2 YENEEA. V lost 5 bases and J lost 4, with 14 bases in between. The CDR3 loop is CASSTGREVTGELFF. CDR3 DNA: TGTGCCAGCAGCACTGGACGGGAAGTCACCGGGGAGCTGTTTTTT.

The chain links TRBV6-1 to TRBJ1-5, with TRBD1 as a possible D gene (6 bases). V lost 3 bases and J lost 6, with 15 bases in between. This CDR3 comprises 15 residues. Germline loops: CDR1 MNHNS, CDR2 SASEGT. CDR3 sequence: CASSERWGQSQPQHF. DNA of the CDR3: TGTGCCAGCAGTGAGAGATGGGGGCAGAGTCAGCCCCAGCATTTT.

The chain employs TRBV7-2 and TRBJ2-5; maybe TRBD1 (6 bases). V shed 5 bases and J shed 3 bases, with 13 bases lying between them. CDR1 and CDR2 (germline): SGHTA, FQGNSA. The length of the CDR3 is 14 residues. The CDR3 DNA follows: TGTGCCAGCAGCCCAGGGGTGTGGGAAGAGACCCAGTACTTC. It translates to CASSPGVWEETQYF.

The chain joins TRBV6-5 to TRBJ1-6; 10 bases are a match to TRBD1. With V trimmed by 6 bases and J by 6 bases, 5 bases remained unmatched. The CDR3 spans 15 residues. Germline V lookup: CDR1 MNHEY, CDR2 SVGAGI. The CDR3 nucleotides read TGTGCCAGCAGAGGCGGACAGGGGGTTAATTCACCCCTCCACTTT. Translated, it gives CASRGGQGVNSPLHF.

The chain combines TRBV7-6 with TRBJ1-4; a possible D gene is TRBD1 (6 bases). The CDR3 contains 17 residues. CDR1 and CDR2 from the germline V gene are SGHVS and FNYEAQ. Trimming removed 3 bases from V and 4 bases from J, with 18 bases in between. The CDR3 DNA reads as TGTGCCAGCAGCTTCGGACGAGGACAGAAGCTTAATGAAAAACTGTTTTTT. Translation: CASSFGRGQKLNEKLFF.